The sequence of this T cell receptor (beta chain) was determined in a study of read filtering for tumor transcriptome and immune sequencing. Study background: Revised staging placed eight or nine patients in R-ISS I, over 15 in II, about seven in III. After DNase treatment, RNA was made into whole-transcriptome libraries. General observations from the study: Sorted CD138-negative bone marrow cells were not purified T cells. Without single-read clonotypes, shared clonotype proportions correlated more between IR-seq and RNA-seq.

From 400 to 450 ng of RNA, a library with molecular barcoded alpha/delta and beta/gamma adaptors was made. TCRdb redid the calling of the reads with MiXCR, one entry per CDR3 protein. This table holds 100,000 to 150,000 distinct CDR3 sequences, less than 15% found once. The trim removed 3 bases at V and 0 bases at J, leaving 12 bases unmatched. CDR1 is SEHNR and CDR2 is FQNEAQ in the germline V gene (reference sequence). The CDR3 is 20 amino acids. This clonotype has at least ten counts. Its antigen is still unknown. The V gene is TRBV7-9, the J gene TRBJ2-1; TRBD2 aligns across 12 bases. The clonotype comes from a donor at least 40 years old with multiple myeloma. The sample was a population of CD138-negative cells sorted from bone marrow. The CDR3 reads CASSLRWLAGGESSYNEQFF. The CDR3 DNA reads as TGTGCCAGCAGCTTGCGGTGGCTAGCGGGAGGGGAAAGCTCCTACAATGAGCAGTTCTTC.